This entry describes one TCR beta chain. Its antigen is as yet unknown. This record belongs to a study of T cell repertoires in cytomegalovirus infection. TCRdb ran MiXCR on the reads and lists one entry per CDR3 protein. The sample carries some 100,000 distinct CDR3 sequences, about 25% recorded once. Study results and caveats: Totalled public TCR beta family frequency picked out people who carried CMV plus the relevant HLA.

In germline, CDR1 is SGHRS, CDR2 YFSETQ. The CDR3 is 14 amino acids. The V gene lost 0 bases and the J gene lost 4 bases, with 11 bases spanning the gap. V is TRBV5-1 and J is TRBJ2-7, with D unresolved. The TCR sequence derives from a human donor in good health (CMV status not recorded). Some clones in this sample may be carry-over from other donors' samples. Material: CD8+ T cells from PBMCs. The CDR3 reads CASSLASGGYEQYF. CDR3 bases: TGCGCCAGCAGCTTGGCCTCGGGCGGATACGAGCAGTACTTC.